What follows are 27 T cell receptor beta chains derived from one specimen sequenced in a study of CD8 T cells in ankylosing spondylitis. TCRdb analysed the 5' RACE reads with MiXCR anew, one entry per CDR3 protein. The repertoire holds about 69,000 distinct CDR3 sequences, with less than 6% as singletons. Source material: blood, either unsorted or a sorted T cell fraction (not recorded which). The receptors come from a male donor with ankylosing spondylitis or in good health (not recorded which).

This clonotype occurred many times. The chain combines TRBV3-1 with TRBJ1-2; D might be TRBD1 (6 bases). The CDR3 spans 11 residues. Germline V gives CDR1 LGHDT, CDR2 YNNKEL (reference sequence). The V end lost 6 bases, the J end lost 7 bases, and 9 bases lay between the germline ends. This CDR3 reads CASRGGGGYTF. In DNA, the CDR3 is TGTGCCAGCAGAGGGGGGGGTGGCTACACCTTC.

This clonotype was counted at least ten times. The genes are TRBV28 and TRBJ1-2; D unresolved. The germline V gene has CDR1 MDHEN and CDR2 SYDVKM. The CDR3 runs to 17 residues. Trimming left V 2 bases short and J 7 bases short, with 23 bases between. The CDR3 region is CASSLDGDVPIPGGYTF. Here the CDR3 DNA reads TGTGCCAGCAGTTTAGACGGAGACGTGCCGATACCTGGTGGCTACACCTTC.

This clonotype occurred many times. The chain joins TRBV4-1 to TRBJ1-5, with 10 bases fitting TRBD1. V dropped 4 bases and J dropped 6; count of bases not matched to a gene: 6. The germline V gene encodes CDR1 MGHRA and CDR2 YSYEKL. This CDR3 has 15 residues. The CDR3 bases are TGCGCCAGCAGCCCGACAGGGGGCTCTGGTCAGCCCCAGCATTTT. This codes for CASSPTGGSGQPQHF.

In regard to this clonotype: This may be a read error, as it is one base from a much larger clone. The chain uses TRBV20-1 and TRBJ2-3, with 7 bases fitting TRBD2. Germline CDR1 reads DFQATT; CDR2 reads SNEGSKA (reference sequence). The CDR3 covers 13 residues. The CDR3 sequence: CSEKRGRTDTHYF. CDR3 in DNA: TGCAGTGAGAAGCGGGGAAGAACAGATACGCACTATTTT.

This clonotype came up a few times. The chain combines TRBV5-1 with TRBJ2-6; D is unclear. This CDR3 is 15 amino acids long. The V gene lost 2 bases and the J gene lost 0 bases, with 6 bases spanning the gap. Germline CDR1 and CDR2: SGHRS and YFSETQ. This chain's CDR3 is CASSLQSSGANVLTF. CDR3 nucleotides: TGCGCCAGCAGCTTACAGAGCTCTGGGGCCAACGTCCTGACTTTC. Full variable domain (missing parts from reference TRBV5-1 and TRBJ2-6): KAGVTQTPRYLIKTRGQQVTLSCSPISGHRSVSWYQQTPGQGLQFLFEYFSETQRNKGNFPGRFSGRQFSNSRSEMNVSTLELGDSALYLCASSLQSSGANVLTFGAGSRLTVL.

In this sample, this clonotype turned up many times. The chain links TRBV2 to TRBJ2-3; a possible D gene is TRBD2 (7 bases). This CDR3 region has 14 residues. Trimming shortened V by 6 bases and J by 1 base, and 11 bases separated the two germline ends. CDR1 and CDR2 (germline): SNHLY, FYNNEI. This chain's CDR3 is CASRQGGGTDTQYF. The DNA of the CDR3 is TGTGCCAGCAGACAAGGGGGGGGCACAGATACGCAGTATTTT.

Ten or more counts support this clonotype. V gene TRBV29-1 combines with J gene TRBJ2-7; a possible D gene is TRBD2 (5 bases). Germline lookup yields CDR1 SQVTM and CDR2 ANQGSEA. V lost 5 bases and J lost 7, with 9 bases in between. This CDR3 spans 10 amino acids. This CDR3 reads CSVRTGEQYF. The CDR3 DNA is TGCAGCGTTCGGACGGGGGAGCAGTACTTC.

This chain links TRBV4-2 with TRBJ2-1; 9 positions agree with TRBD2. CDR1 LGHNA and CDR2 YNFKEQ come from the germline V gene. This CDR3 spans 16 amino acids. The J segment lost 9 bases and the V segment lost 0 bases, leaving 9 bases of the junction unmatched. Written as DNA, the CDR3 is TGTGCCAGCAGCCAAGATCGCGGGGGGGGCTTATCTGAGCAGTTCTTC. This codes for CASSQDRGGGLSEQFF.

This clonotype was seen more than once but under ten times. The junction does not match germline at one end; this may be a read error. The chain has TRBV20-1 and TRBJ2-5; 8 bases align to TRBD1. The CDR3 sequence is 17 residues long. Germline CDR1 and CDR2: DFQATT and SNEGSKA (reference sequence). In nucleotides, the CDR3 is TGCTGTGCTAGAGTATTACCCCGGACAGGGCCCCAAGAGACCCAGTACTTC. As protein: CCARVLPRTGPQETQYF.

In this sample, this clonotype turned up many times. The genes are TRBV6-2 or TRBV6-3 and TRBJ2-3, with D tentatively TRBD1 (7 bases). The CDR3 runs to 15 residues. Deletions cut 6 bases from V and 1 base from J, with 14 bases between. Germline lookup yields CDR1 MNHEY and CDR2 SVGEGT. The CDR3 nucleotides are TGTGCCAGCAGCAGGGGGACTGGGCGCACAGATACGCAGTATTTT. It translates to CASSRGTGRTDTQYF.

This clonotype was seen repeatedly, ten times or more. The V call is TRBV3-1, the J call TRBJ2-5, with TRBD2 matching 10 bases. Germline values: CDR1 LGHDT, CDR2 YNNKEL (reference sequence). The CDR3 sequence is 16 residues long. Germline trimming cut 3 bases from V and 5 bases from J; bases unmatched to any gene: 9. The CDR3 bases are TGTGCCAGCAGCCAGGAGCGGGGGGGCCTTGGCGAGACCCAGTACTTC. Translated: CASSQERGGLGETQYF.

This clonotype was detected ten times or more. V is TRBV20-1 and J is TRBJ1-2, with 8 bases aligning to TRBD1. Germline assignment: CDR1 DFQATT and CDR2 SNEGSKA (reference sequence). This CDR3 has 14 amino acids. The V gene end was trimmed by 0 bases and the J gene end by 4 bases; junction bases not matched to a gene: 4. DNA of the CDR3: TGCAGTGCTAGAGATGGGACAGGACTCTATGGCTACACCTTC. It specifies CSARDGTGLYGYTF.

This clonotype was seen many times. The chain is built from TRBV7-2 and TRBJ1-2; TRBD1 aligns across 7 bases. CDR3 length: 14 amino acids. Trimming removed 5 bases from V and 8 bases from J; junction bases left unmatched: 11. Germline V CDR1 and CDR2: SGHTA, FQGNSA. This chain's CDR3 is CASSPRAGTDGYTF. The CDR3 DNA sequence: TGTGCCAGCAGCCCACGAGCGGGGACAGACGGCTACACCTTC.

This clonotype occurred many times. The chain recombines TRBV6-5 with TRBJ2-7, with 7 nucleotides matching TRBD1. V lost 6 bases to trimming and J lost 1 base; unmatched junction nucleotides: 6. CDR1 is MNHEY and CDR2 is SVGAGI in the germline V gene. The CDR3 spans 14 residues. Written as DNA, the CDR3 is TGTGCCAGCAGCAAACAGGGGCCATCCTACGAGCAGTACTTC. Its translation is CASSKQGPSYEQYF.

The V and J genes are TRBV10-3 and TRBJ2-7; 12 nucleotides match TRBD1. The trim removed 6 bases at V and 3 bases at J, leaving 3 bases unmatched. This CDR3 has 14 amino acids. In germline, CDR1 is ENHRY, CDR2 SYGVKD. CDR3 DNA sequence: TGTGCCATCAGCGGGACAGGGGGCCACTACGAGCAGTACTTC. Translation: CAISGTGGHYEQYF.

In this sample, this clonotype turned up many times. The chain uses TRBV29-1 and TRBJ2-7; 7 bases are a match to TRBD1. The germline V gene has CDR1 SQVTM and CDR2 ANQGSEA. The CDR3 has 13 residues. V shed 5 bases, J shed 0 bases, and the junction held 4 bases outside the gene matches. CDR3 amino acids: CSVRTGFSYEQYF. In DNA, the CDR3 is TGCAGCGTTCGGACAGGCTTCTCCTACGAGCAGTACTTC.

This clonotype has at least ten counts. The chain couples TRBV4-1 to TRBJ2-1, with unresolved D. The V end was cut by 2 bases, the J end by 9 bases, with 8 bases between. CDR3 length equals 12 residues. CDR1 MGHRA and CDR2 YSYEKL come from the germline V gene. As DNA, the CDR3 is TGCGCCAGCAGCCAATTAACGGGTGAGCAGTTCTTC. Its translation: CASSQLTGEQFF.

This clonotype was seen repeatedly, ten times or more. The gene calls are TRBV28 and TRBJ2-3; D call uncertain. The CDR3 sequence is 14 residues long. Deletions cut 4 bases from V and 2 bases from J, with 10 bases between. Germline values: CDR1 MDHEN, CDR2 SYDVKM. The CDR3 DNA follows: TGTGCCAGCAGTTCCCCCCAGATCACAGATACGCAGTATTTT. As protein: CASSSPQITDTQYF.

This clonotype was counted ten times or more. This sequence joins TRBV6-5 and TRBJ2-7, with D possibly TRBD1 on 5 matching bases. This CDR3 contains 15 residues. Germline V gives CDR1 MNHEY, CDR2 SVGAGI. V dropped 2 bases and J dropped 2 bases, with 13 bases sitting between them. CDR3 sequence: CASSYTAGPAYEQYF. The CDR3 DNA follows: TGTGCCAGCAGTTACACGGCAGGGCCAGCCTACGAGCAGTACTTC.

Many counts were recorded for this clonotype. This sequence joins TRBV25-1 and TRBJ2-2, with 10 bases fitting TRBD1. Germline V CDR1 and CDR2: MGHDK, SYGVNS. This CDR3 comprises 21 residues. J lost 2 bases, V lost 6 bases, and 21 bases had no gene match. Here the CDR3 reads CASRKEASGDRGPPNTGELFF. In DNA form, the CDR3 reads TGTGCCAGCAGAAAAGAGGCGTCGGGGGACAGGGGTCCACCAAACACCGGGGAGCTGTTTTTT.

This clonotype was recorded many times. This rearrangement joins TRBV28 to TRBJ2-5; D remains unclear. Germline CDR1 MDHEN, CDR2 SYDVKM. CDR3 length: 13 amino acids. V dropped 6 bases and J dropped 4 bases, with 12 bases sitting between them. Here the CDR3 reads CASRQTLIETQYF. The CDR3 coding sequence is TGTGCCAGCAGGCAAACCCTAATAGAGACCCAGTACTTC.

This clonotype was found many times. The CDR3 DNA sequence: TGTGCCAGCAGTTTCGACAGGGGCTTTGGGGTTGATACGCAGTATTTT. Protein product: CASSFDRGFGVDTQYF. The V and J genes are TRBV28 and TRBJ2-3, with 8 bases lining up with TRBD1. Germline assignment: CDR1 MDHEN and CDR2 SYDVKM. Losses at the gene ends were 3 bases for V and 6 bases for J; bases not matched to a gene: 11. CDR3 size: 16 residues. The full variable domain, with the rest looked up from reference TRBV28 and TRBJ2-3, is DVKVTQSSRYLVKRTGEKVFLECVQDMDHENMFWYRQDPGLGLRLIYFSYDVKMKEKGDIPEGYSVSREKKERFSLILESASTNQTSMYLCASSFDRGFGVDTQYFGPGTRLTVL.

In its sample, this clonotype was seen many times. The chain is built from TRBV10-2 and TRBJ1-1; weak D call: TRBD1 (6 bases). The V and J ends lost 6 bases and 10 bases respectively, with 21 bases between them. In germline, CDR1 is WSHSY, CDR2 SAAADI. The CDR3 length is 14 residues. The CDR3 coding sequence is TGCGCCAGCAGGGAGGTGGCAGGGGAAGGAGTAGCTTTCTTT. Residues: CASREVAGEGVAFF.

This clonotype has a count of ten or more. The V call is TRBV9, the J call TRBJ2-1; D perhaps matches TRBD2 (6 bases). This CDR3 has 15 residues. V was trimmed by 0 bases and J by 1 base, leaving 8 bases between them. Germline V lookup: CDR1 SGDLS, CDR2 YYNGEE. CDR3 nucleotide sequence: TGTGCCAGCAGCGTAGAGGAGGGTTCCTACAATGAGCAGTTCTTC. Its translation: CASSVEEGSYNEQFF.

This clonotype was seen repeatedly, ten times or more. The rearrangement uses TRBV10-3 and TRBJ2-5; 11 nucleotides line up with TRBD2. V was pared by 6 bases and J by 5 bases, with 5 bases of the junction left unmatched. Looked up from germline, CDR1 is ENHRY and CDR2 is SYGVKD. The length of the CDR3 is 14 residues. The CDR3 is CAISDSGGDETQYF. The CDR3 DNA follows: TGTGCCATCAGCGATAGCGGGGGGGACGAGACCCAGTACTTC.

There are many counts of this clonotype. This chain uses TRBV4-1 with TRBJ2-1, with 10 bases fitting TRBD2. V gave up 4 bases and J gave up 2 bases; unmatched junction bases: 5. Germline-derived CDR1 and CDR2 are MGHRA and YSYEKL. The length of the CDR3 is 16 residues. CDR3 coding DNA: TGCGCCAGCAGCCTCCCCAGCGGGGGGGCCTACAATGAGCAGTTCTTC. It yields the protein CASSLPSGGAYNEQFF.

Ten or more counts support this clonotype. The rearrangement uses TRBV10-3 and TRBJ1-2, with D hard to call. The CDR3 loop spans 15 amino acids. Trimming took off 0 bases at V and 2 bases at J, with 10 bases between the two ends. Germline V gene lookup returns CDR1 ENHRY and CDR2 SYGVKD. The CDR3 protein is CAISESIAGNYGYTF. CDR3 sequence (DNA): TGTGCCATCAGTGAGTCGATAGCAGGAAACTATGGCTACACCTTC.